A single sample gave rise to the 20 T cell receptor beta chains below, sequenced in a study of T cell repertoires in cytomegalovirus infection. MiXCR, applied by TCRdb to the reads, yields one record per CDR3 protein. The sample includes some 940,000 distinct CDR3 sequences, under 40% of them seen just once. What these receptors recognize is not known. Sample: cultured CD8+ T cells from PBMCs, taken from culture after CMV antigen stimulation. Receptor source: a human donor in good health (CMV status not recorded). Some clones in this sample may be carry-over from other donors' samples.

The rearrangement joins TRBV27 to TRBJ2-1, with D perhaps TRBD1 or TRBD2 (5 bases each). The germline gives CDR1 MNHEY, CDR2 SMNVEV (reference sequence). This CDR3 contains 12 residues. V lost 3 bases and J 10 bases, leaving 10 bases between the germline ends. The CDR3 DNA reads TGTGCCAGCAGTTTGGGGGTCCGAGAGCAGTTCTTC. Amino acids: CASSLGVREQFF.

The chain has TRBV4-3 and TRBJ2-1; TRBD1 might be the D (6 bases). This CDR3 has 15 residues. V was trimmed by 0 bases and J by 8 bases, leaving 14 bases between them. Germline assignment: CDR1 LGHNA and CDR2 YSLEER. The chain's CDR3 is CASSQELGRGYEQFF. The CDR3, as DNA: TGCGCCAGCAGCCAAGAATTGGGCAGGGGCTATGAGCAGTTCTTC.

V gene TRBV6-1 combines with J gene TRBJ2-6; D might be TRBD2 (5 bases). Between the trimmed V and J ends, which lost 5 bases and 1 base, there was a span of 18 bases. The length of the CDR3 is 18 residues. Per germline, CDR1 MNHNS and CDR2 SASEGT. CDR3 protein: CASSRALTTGSGANVLTF. CDR3 bases: TGTGCCAGCAGTCGGGCCCTAACGACGGGGTCTGGGGCCAACGTCCTGACTTTC.

V usage is TRBV7-6 and J usage is TRBJ2-7; 10 bases match TRBD1. V shed 5 bases, J shed 5 bases, and the junction held 6 bases outside the gene matches. CDR1 is SGHVS and CDR2 is FNYEAQ in the germline V gene. The CDR3 loop spans 14 amino acids. The CDR3: CASSPGGTGDEQYV. The CDR3 bases are TGTGCCAGCAGCCCTGGCGGGACAGGGGACGAGCAGTACGTC.

The sample holds a few counts of this clonotype. The chain combines TRBV6-1 with TRBJ1-2; 9 bases line up with TRBD1. CDR3 length: 14 amino acids. The trim removed 5 bases at V and 6 bases at J, leaving 7 bases unmatched. Germline CDR1 and CDR2: MNHNS and SASEGT. CDR3 DNA sequence: TGTGCCAGCAGTAAATCAGACAGGGGGGATGGCTACACCTTC. The encoded protein is CASSKSDRGDGYTF.

This clonotype was counted only a few times. The chain is built from TRBV5-1 and TRBJ1-1; the D is unclear. The CDR3 runs 13 residues. The V gene lost 2 bases and the J gene lost 10 bases, with 15 bases spanning the gap. The germline V gene encodes CDR1 SGHRS and CDR2 YFSETQ. This CDR3 reads CASSFTSTSGAFF. CDR3 coding DNA: TGCGCCAGCAGCTTCACCAGCACATCGGGAGCTTTCTTT.

A word on this clonotype: A much larger clonotype is one base distant, so this may be a read error. This chain joins TRBV7-6 and TRBJ2-1, with D perhaps assigned TRBD1 or TRBD2 (5 bases each). Germline values: CDR1 SGHVS, CDR2 FNYEAQ. The CDR3 is made up of 14 amino acids. In DNA form, the CDR3 reads TGTGCCAACAGCTTGGGGGACTCCTACAATGAGCAGTTCTTC. Translation: CANSLGDSYNEQFF. The full variable domain, with the rest looked up from reference TRBV7-6 and TRBJ2-1, is GAGVSQSPRYKVTKRGQDVALRCDPISGHVSLYWYRQALGQGPEFLTYFNYEAQQDKSGLPNDRFSAERPEGSISTLTIQRTEQRDSAMYRCANSLGDSYNEQFFGPGTRLTVL.

This clonotype was detected a few times. The CDR3 here is CASSEMARPQTNYGYTF. DNA of the CDR3: TGTGCCAGCAGTGAAATGGCACGCCCGCAGACTAACTATGGCTACACCTTC. This chain connects TRBV6-1 to TRBJ1-2; D not resolved. CDR1 and CDR2 from the germline V gene are MNHNS and SASEGT. The CDR3 runs 17 residues. The ends were cut back, 2 bases at V and 0 bases at J, with 16 bases in the middle.

V usage is TRBV6-2 or TRBV6-3 and J usage is TRBJ2-7; TRBD1 might be the D (6 bases). CDR3 size: 13 residues. The germline gives CDR1 MNHEY, CDR2 SVGEGT. Trimming stripped 6 bases from V and 3 bases from J, with 12 bases between. CDR3 coding DNA: TGTGCCAGCAGCCCGACAGGCTACTACGAGCAGTACGTC. This gives the protein CASSPTGYYEQYV.

A note on this clonotype: A junction boundary mismatches the germline segment, possibly from a read error. V and J are TRBV7-6 and TRBJ1-1; D is uncertain. This CDR3 is 13 amino acids long. CDR1 and CDR2 (germline): SGHVS, FNYEAQ. This chain's CDR3 is CVSSSTGYTEAFF. The CDR3 DNA reads TGTGTCAGCAGTTCGACTGGGTACACTGAAGCTTTCTTT.

This clonotype appeared a few times. The chain employs TRBV14 and TRBJ2-2; D may be TRBD1 (6 bases). Trimming removed 4 bases from V and 4 bases from J, with 16 bases in between. This CDR3 is 16 amino acids long. Germline V gene lookup returns CDR1 SGHDN and CDR2 FVKESK. The CDR3 here is CASSPKITGSTGELFF. DNA of the CDR3: TGTGCCAGCAGCCCGAAAATCACAGGGAGCACCGGGGAGCTGTTTTTT.

This clonotype was counted only a few times. The chain carries TRBV10-3 and TRBJ2-3, with 8 bases lining up with TRBD1. CDR3 length equals 17 residues. CDR1 ENHRY and CDR2 SYGVKD come from the germline V gene. V gave up 6 bases and J gave up 5 bases; unmatched junction bases: 16. CDR3 residues: CAIRTYRTGNQKDTQYF. CDR3 bases: TGTGCCATCAGGACGTATCGGACAGGGAATCAGAAAGATACGCAGTATTTT.

This clonotype was counted a single time. The chain carries TRBV5-5 and TRBJ2-7; 7 bases are shared with TRBD2. Germline V gene sequence: CDR1 SGHKS, CDR2 YYEKEE (reference sequence). The CDR3 loop spans 17 amino acids. The J segment lost 4 bases and the V segment lost 4 bases, leaving 17 bases of the junction unmatched. The CDR3 nucleotides are TGTGCCAGCAGCGGTACCTCGCGCCGGGGAGCGGGGTACGAGCAGTACTTC. This codes for CASSGTSRRGAGYEQYF.

J is TRBJ1-2 and V is TRBV7-8; no clear D gene. Trimming took off 4 bases at V and 4 bases at J, with 16 bases between the two ends. Germline V gene data show CDR1 as SGHVS and CDR2 as FQNEAQ. The CDR3 consists of 15 residues. The DNA for the CDR3 is TGTGCCAGCAGCTCAGTAGGATCCATCTTCTATGGCTACACCTTC. Residues: CASSSVGSIFYGYTF.

The chain couples TRBV7-2 to TRBJ1-1, with D uncertain. CDR1 SGHTA and CDR2 FQGNSA come from the germline V gene. Trimming removed 5 bases from V and 6 bases from J, with 19 bases in between. The length of the CDR3 is 15 residues. The CDR3 reads CASSPSFVAGAEAFF. In DNA form, the CDR3 reads TGTGCCAGCAGCCCGTCCTTTGTAGCTGGGGCTGAAGCTTTCTTT.

This clonotype was observed a few times. The chain is built from TRBV6-2 or TRBV6-3 and TRBJ1-6, with D uncertain. Germline loops: CDR1 MNHEY, CDR2 SVGEGT. This CDR3 contains 18 residues. With 0 bases removed from V and 0 bases from J, the gap between germline ends came to 12 bases. CDR3 nucleotide sequence: TGTGCCAGCAGTTACTCATTCGGTTCAAGCTCCTATAATTCACCCCTCCACTTT. Its translation is CASSYSFGSSSYNSPLHF.

This chain connects TRBV5-8 to TRBJ2-7; TRBD1 matches 7 bases. CDR1 and CDR2 (germline): SGHTS, YDEGEE. Germline trimming cut 0 bases from V and 3 bases from J; bases unmatched to any gene: 6. CDR3 length: 15 amino acids. The CDR3 sequence is CASSLEGTDYYEQYF. The CDR3 DNA reads as TGTGCCAGCAGCTTGGAAGGGACAGACTACTACGAGCAGTACTTC. The full variable domain, in which reference TRBV5-8 and TRBJ2-7 provide the parts outside the CDR3, is EAGVTQSPTHLIKTRGQQATLRCSPISGHTSVYWYQQALGLGLQFLLWYDEGEERNRGNFPPRFSGRQFPNYSSELNVNALELEDSALYLCASSLEGTDYYEQYFGPGTRLTVT.

This clonotype was seen many times. The chain combines TRBV12-3 or TRBV12-4 with TRBJ2-1; tentatively, D is TRBD1 or TRBD2 (5 bases each). This CDR3 has 11 amino acids. Trimming left V 5 bases short and J 10 bases short, with 9 bases between. The DNA of the CDR3 is TGTGCCAGCAGTCCCCGGGGCGAGCAGTTCTTC. Protein: CASSPRGEQFF.

A word on this clonotype: Given a much more abundant clone one base away, this may be a read error. The V and J genes are TRBV7-3 and TRBJ2-2; D uncertain. The V end was cut by 5 bases, the J end by 6 bases, with 13 bases between. Germline loops: CDR1 SGHTA, CDR2 FQGTGA. CDR3 length: 14 residues. CDR3 sequence: CASSVLGSAGELFF. The CDR3 DNA reads TGTGCCAGCAGCGTCCTTGGAAGCGCCGGGGAGCTGTTTTTT.

This clonotype occurred many times. V is TRBV6-5 and J is TRBJ2-5; weak D call: TRBD2 (6 bases). The CDR3 totals 14 residues. The V end lost 2 bases, the J end lost 5 bases, and 12 bases lay between the germline ends. CDR1 is MNHEY and CDR2 is SVGAGI in the germline V gene. Written as DNA, the CDR3 is TGTGCCAGCAGTTACCGGGCGGGGACGGAGACCCAGTACTTC. Translation gives CASSYRAGTETQYF.